This T cell receptor (beta chain) came from a study of blood T cell repertoires in COVID-19. Study-level background: Sites in the United States, Italy and Spain provided acute and convalescent COVID-19 samples. From T cells, B-cell-depleted T cells, or PBMCs came the material, which was cDNA or gDNA.

CDR3 size: 13 residues. CDR1 is SQVTM, CDR2 ANQGSEA, per germline. The V gene end was trimmed by 2 bases and the J gene end by 3 bases; junction bases not matched to a gene: 4. Original handling: The assay estimated nucleated cells by amplifying reference gene primers. Using immunoSEQ multiplex PCR, the repertoire was profiled, and TCRdb retains in-frame clones only, with some absent. V, J and clone size are taken as reported in that table, and D and trimming were inferred from the DNA itself. Of about 190,000 clones listed, 78% are singletons. The specimen was peripheral blood. This sequence joins TRBV29-1 and TRBJ2-7; 7 positions agree with TRBD1. The sequence was obtained from a woman older than 75 with active or convalescent COVID-19. The CDR3 region has the DNA TGCAGCGTTGAATTTAGACAGGGCTACGAGCAGTACTTC. Its translation: CSVEFRQGYEQYF.